This is a list of T cell receptor beta chains from one sample in a study of blood T cell repertoires in COVID-19. TCRdb's copy holds only in-frame clones and misses some; the assay was immunoSEQ multiplex PCR. Of under 200,000 clones in the sample, 65% to 90% were seen once. The source material was peripheral blood. These receptors came from a man aged 60-69 years with acute or convalescent COVID-19. The CDR3 runs from the conserved cysteine through the conserved F or W. The order of the fields is V gene, clone size, D gene, J gene, CDR3 DNA, CDR3 protein. D genes are given only for firm matches. Clone size is given for some rows only: seen once, a few or many times, or a class if the clone is expanded.

v_gene: TRBV9
abundance: .
d_gene: TRBD1
j_gene: TRBJ1-4
CDR3nt: TGTGCCAGCAGCCCCACGACAGGGAGGGAAAAACTGTTTTTT
CDR3aa: CASSPTTGREKLFF

v_gene: TRBV19
abundance: .
d_gene: .
j_gene: TRBJ2-5
CDR3nt: TGTGCCAGTAGTTTTTGGAGGGGAGAGACCCAGTACTTC
CDR3aa: CASSFWRGETQYF

v_gene: TRBV6-5
abundance: .
d_gene: TRBD1
j_gene: TRBJ2-7
CDR3nt: TGTGCCAGCAGTCGGTCCCCGGGACAGGGCAGCGAGCAGTACTTC
CDR3aa: CASSRSPGQGSEQYF

v_gene: TRBV30
abundance: .
d_gene: .
j_gene: TRBJ1-2
CDR3nt: TGTGCCTGGAATCTCAACTATGGCTACACCTTC
CDR3aa: CAWNLNYGYTF

v_gene: TRBV28
abundance: .
d_gene: .
j_gene: TRBJ1-5
CDR3nt: TGTGCCAGCAGTATCCAGTCAAGCAATCAGCCCCAGCATTTT
CDR3aa: CASSIQSSNQPQHF

v_gene: TRBV27
abundance: .
d_gene: TRBD1
j_gene: TRBJ1-5
CDR3nt: TGTGCCAGTCAACCGGGACAGGGGGCGCGAAAAGGCAATCAGCCCCAGCATTTT
CDR3aa: CASQPGQGARKGNQPQHF

v_gene: TRBV30
abundance: few
d_gene: TRBD2
j_gene: TRBJ2-7
CDR3nt: TGTGCCTGGAGCCCCGGGACGGGAGGGGGCGAGCAGTACTTC
CDR3aa: CAWSPGTGGGEQYF

v_gene: TRBV6-5
abundance: .
d_gene: .
j_gene: TRBJ2-5
CDR3nt: TGTGCCAGCACTACAGGATCGGGGACCCAGTACTTC
CDR3aa: CASTTGSGTQYF

v_gene: TRBV27
abundance: .
d_gene: .
j_gene: TRBJ2-3
CDR3nt: TGTGCCAGCAGTTTCTTTATTAGCACAGATACGCAGTATTTT
CDR3aa: CASSFFISTDTQYF

v_gene: TRBV5-1
abundance: many
d_gene: TRBD1
j_gene: TRBJ1-2
CDR3nt: TGCGCCAGCAGCTCGACGGGACAGCGCACATATGGCTACACCTTC
CDR3aa: CASSSTGQRTYGYTF

v_gene: TRBV10-1
abundance: .
d_gene: .
j_gene: TRBJ1-1
CDR3nt: TGCGCCAGCCTTAACACTGAAGCTTTCTTT
CDR3aa: CASLNTEAFF

v_gene: TRBV19
abundance: .
d_gene: TRBD1
j_gene: TRBJ2-5
CDR3nt: TGTGCCAGTAGTAAGAGGACAGGCCAAGAGACCCAGTACTTC
CDR3aa: CASSKRTGQETQYF

v_gene: TRBV14
abundance: .
d_gene: .
j_gene: TRBJ1-2
CDR3nt: TGTGCCAGCAGCTCCTCGGACAGTAGAAGTGGCTACACCTTC
CDR3aa: CASSSSDSRSGYTF

v_gene: TRBV28
abundance: .
d_gene: .
j_gene: TRBJ2-7
CDR3nt: TGTGCCAGCAGTTTTTTGTCAAACGAGCAGTACTTC
CDR3aa: CASSFLSNEQYF

v_gene: TRBV6-5
abundance: .
d_gene: .
j_gene: TRBJ1-1
CDR3nt: TGTGCCAGCAGTTATTACGCAGGGGCAATGGACACTGAAGCTTTCTTT
CDR3aa: CASSYYAGAMDTEAFF

v_gene: TRBV19
abundance: .
d_gene: .
j_gene: TRBJ1-2
CDR3nt: TGTGCCAGTAGTATAGGTCCTACTCCCACTCTCGGCTACACCTTC
CDR3aa: CASSIGPTPTLGYTF

v_gene: TRBV10-3
abundance: .
d_gene: .
j_gene: TRBJ1-5
CDR3nt: TGTGCCATCAGTGAGGTGGGGGGGACGGGACAGCCCCAGCATTTT
CDR3aa: CAISEVGGTGQPQHF

v_gene: TRBV2
abundance: .
d_gene: TRBD1
j_gene: TRBJ1-1
CDR3nt: TGTGCCAGCAGTCCCAGATACGGACAGGGGGAAGCTTTCTTT
CDR3aa: CASSPRYGQGEAFF

v_gene: TRBV9
abundance: .
d_gene: TRBD2
j_gene: TRBJ2-1
CDR3nt: TGTGCCAGCAGCCGGACTAGCGGGAGTGCTGAGCAGTTCTTC
CDR3aa: CASSRTSGSAEQFF

v_gene: TRBV5-1
abundance: once
d_gene: .
j_gene: TRBJ1-6
CDR3nt: TGCGCCAGCAGCTTGGCCGCCAGCTCCTATAATTCACCCCTCCACTTT
CDR3aa: CASSLAASSYNSPLHF

v_gene: TRBV5-1
abundance: .
d_gene: .
j_gene: TRBJ2-7
CDR3nt: TGCGCCAGCAGCCTGCAGGGGAACGAGCAGTACTTC
CDR3aa: CASSLQGNEQYF

v_gene: TRBV10-3
abundance: .
d_gene: TRBD2
j_gene: TRBJ2-7
CDR3nt: TGTGCCATCAGTAGGACTAGCGGGAGTGGCGAGCAGTACTTC
CDR3aa: CAISRTSGSGEQYF

v_gene: TRBV5-4
abundance: .
d_gene: TRBD1
j_gene: TRBJ1-1
CDR3nt: TGTGCCAGCAGCCCGCAACAGGGGGCCACTGAAGCTTTCTTT
CDR3aa: CASSPQQGATEAFF

v_gene: TRBV2
abundance: .
d_gene: .
j_gene: TRBJ1-3
CDR3nt: TGTGCCAGCAGTGAAGTCCCGGGAAACACCATATATTTT
CDR3aa: CASSEVPGNTIYF

v_gene: TRBV28
abundance: .
d_gene: TRBD1
j_gene: TRBJ2-1
CDR3nt: TGTGCCAGCAGTCAACTCGACAGGGCAGTCGGGTACAATGAGCAGTTCTTC
CDR3aa: CASSQLDRAVGYNEQFF

v_gene: TRBV19
abundance: .
d_gene: TRBD1
j_gene: TRBJ1-2
CDR3nt: TGTGCCAGTAGTATAACCGACAGGGCTACATATGGCTACACCTTC
CDR3aa: CASSITDRATYGYTF

v_gene: TRBV7-9
abundance: .
d_gene: TRBD1
j_gene: TRBJ1-4
CDR3nt: TGTGCCAGCAGCTTCGGACAGGGGAATGAAAAACTGTTTTTT
CDR3aa: CASSFGQGNEKLFF

v_gene: TRBV27
abundance: .
d_gene: TRBD1
j_gene: TRBJ1-5
CDR3nt: TGTGCCAGCAGTCCACTGGACAGGGTGAATCAGCCCCAGCATTTT
CDR3aa: CASSPLDRVNQPQHF

v_gene: TRBV19
abundance: .
d_gene: .
j_gene: TRBJ1-5
CDR3nt: TGTGCCAGTAGTAACTCAGGGTTTGTTCAGCCCCAGCATTTT
CDR3aa: CASSNSGFVQPQHF

v_gene: TRBV28
abundance: .
d_gene: TRBD2
j_gene: TRBJ2-5
CDR3nt: TGTGCCAGCAGTTCGGGGAGGGAGGGAGAGACCCAGTACTTC
CDR3aa: CASSSGREGETQYF

v_gene: TRBV4-2
abundance: .
d_gene: .
j_gene: TRBJ1-6
CDR3nt: TGTGCCAGCAGCCAAGCCACCTCCGGGACACCAAAAAGGGGGTCCTATAATTCACCCCTCCACTTT
CDR3aa: CASSQATSGTPKRGSYNSPLHF

v_gene: TRBV12-5
abundance: .
d_gene: .
j_gene: TRBJ2-1
CDR3nt: TGTGCTAGTCGTGCTACAGGGTACAATGAGCAGTTCTTC
CDR3aa: CASRATGYNEQFF

v_gene: TRBV19
abundance: .
d_gene: .
j_gene: TRBJ1-1
CDR3nt: TGTGCCAGTAGTATACAGGGGAACACTGAAGCTTTCTTT
CDR3aa: CASSIQGNTEAFF

v_gene: TRBV3-1/TRBV3-2
abundance: .
d_gene: .
j_gene: TRBJ1-4
CDR3nt: TGTGCCAGCAGCCACCAGGGTACTAATGAAAAACTGTTTTTT
CDR3aa: CASSHQGTNEKLFF

v_gene: TRBV10-3
abundance: .
d_gene: TRBD1
j_gene: TRBJ1-2
CDR3nt: TGTGCCATCAGTCTTAACCGGGACAGCACTAACTATGGCTACACCTTC
CDR3aa: CAISLNRDSTNYGYTF

v_gene: TRBV7-3
abundance: .
d_gene: TRBD1
j_gene: TRBJ1-1
CDR3nt: TGTGCCAGCAGTCGGGACAGGGGGAACACTGAAGCTTTCTTT
CDR3aa: CASSRDRGNTEAFF

v_gene: TRBV7-6
abundance: .
d_gene: .
j_gene: TRBJ2-7
CDR3nt: TGTGCCAGCAGTTTTAACACCTACGAGCAGTACTTC
CDR3aa: CASSFNTYEQYF

v_gene: TRBV18
abundance: .
d_gene: .
j_gene: TRBJ1-1
CDR3nt: TGTGCCAGCTCACCGGGCCCGAAGAACACTGAAGCTTTCTTT
CDR3aa: CASSPGPKNTEAFF

v_gene: TRBV5-1
abundance: .
d_gene: .
j_gene: TRBJ1-1
CDR3nt: TGCGCCAGCAGCCCAACTTCAGGGAACGCTGAAGCTTTCTTT
CDR3aa: CASSPTSGNAEAFF

v_gene: TRBV7-3
abundance: .
d_gene: .
j_gene: TRBJ1-4
CDR3nt: TGTGCCAGCAGCCTAGACGGGCAGGGTAATGAAAAACTGTTTTTT
CDR3aa: CASSLDGQGNEKLFF

v_gene: TRBV28
abundance: .
d_gene: .
j_gene: TRBJ1-3
CDR3nt: TGTGCCAGCAGGCCGCGGGGGGGAAACACCATATATTTT
CDR3aa: CASRPRGGNTIYF